The entry that follows covers one T cell receptor (beta chain) sequence. The data derive from a study of CD8 T cells in ankylosing spondylitis. Quantitative 5'-RACE with molecular barcodes produced the TCR beta libraries. TCRdb passed the 5' RACE reads through MiXCR, listing each CDR3 protein once. The sample includes 250,000 to 350,000 distinct CDR3 sequences, roughly 20% of them seen just once. The source of this sequence is a female donor with ankylosing spondylitis or in good health (not recorded which). The source material was blood, either unsorted or a sorted T cell fraction (not recorded which).

DNA for the CDR3: TGTGCCAGCAGTGGACCCCGGGCCCCATATGGCTACACCTTC. Protein product: CASSGPRAPYGYTF. V and J are TRBV6-1 and TRBJ1-2, with no clear D. V gave up 4 bases and J gave up 5 bases, with 14 bases separating them. CDR3 length: 14 residues. The V gene's germline CDR1 is MNHNS and CDR2 SASEGT.